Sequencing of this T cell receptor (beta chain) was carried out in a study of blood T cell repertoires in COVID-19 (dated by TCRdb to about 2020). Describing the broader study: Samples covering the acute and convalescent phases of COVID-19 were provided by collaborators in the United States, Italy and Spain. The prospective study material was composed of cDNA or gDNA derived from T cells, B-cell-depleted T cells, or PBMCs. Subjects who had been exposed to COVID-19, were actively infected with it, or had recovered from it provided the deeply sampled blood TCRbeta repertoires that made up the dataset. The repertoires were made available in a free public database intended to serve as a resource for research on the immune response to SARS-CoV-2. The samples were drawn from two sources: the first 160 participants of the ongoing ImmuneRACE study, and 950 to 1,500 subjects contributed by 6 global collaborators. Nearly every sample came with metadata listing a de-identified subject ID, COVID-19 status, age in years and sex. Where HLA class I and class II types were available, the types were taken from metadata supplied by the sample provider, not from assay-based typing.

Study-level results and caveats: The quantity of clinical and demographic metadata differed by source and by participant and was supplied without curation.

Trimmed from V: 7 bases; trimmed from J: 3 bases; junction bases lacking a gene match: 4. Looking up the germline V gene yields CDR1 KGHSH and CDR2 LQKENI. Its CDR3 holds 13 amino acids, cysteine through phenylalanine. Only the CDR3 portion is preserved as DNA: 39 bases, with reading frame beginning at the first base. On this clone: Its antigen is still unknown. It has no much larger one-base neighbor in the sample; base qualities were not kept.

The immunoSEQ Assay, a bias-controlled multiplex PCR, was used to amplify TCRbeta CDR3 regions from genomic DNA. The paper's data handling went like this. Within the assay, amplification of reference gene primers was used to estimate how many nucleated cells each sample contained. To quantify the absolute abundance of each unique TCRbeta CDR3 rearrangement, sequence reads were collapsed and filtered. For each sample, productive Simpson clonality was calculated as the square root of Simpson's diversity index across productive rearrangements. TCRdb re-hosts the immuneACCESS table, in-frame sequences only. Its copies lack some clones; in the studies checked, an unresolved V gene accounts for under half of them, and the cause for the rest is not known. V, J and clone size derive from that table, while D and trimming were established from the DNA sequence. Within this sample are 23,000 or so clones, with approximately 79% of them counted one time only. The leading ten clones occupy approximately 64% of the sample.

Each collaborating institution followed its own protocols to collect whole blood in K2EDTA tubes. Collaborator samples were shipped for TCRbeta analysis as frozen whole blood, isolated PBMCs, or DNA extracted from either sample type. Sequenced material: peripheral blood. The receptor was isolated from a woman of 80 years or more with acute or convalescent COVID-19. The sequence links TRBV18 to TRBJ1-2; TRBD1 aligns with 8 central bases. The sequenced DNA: TGTGCCAGCTTCTCGGGACAGGACTATGGCTACACCTTC. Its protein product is CASFSGQDYGYTF.